This is a list of T cell receptor beta chains from one sample in a study of T-cell memory formation after mild COVID-19. TCRdb fed the 5' RACE reads into MiXCR, producing one record per CDR3 protein. Of 90,000 to 130,000 distinct CDR3 sequences listed, 15% to 20% are singletons. The sequencing sample was made of PBMCs or a T cell subset sorted from them (not recorded which). The receptors here all came from a young man who had mild COVID-19 (a few samples of this study predate the infection). Cell type and time point are not known. Each CDR3 is given with its conserved first and last residue. D genes are given only for firm matches. A row's size may be missing; if present it is once, few, many or a size class.

v_call	clone_size	d_call	cdr3_length	j_call	cdr3_nt	cdr3_aa
TRBV18	few	TRBD2	13	TRBJ2-7	TGTGCCAGCTCCCCGCGGGGGGCCTACGAGCAGTACTTC	CASSPRGAYEQYF
TRBV20-1	many	.	14	TRBJ1-2	TGCAGTGCTAGAGATAGGGGGGGGACCGTTGGCTACACCTTC	CSARDRGGTVGYTF
TRBV20-1	few	.	13	TRBJ2-3	TGCAGTGCTCCACCCGGAGTCACAGATACGCAGTATTTT	CSAPPGVTDTQYF
TRBV6-2/TRBV6-3	few	TRBD1	13	TRBJ1-2	TGTGCCAGCACCCCGACAGGGCGCTATGGCTACACCTTC	CASTPTGRYGYTF
TRBV9	.	.	15	TRBJ2-7	TGTGCCAGCAGCGTAACAGGACAGTACCCCTACGAGCAGTACTTC	CASSVTGQYPYEQYF
TRBV20-1	.	.	14	TRBJ1-1	TGCAGTGCTAGAGATGAGGGAGTGAACACTGAAGCTTTCTTT	CSARDEGVNTEAFF
TRBV12-3/TRBV12-4	few	.	14	TRBJ2-1	TGTGCCAGCAGTTTACGCCGGATCTACAATGAGCAGTTCTTC	CASSLRRIYNEQFF
TRBV5-1	.	.	13	TRBJ2-3	TGCGCCAGCACCACGCAGGGTCCAGATACGCAGTATTTT	CASTTQGPDTQYF
TRBV7-2	.	TRBD2	13	TRBJ2-1	TGTGCCAGCAGCTTGCTTACTAGCGCCCAGCAGTTCTTC	CASSLLTSAQQFF
TRBV2	few	.	15	TRBJ2-2	TGTGCCAGCAGTGGACAGAACGCGAACACCGGGGAGCTGTTTTTT	CASSGQNANTGELFF
TRBV4-3	.	.	14	TRBJ1-5	TGCGCCAGCAGCCCGCACAGTAGCAATCAGCCCCAGCATTTT	CASSPHSSNQPQHF
TRBV7-2	.	TRBD1	15	TRBJ2-1	TGTGCCAGCACGATTTCCGGGACAGGGTTTTTTGAGCAGTTCTTC	CASTISGTGFFEQFF
TRBV7-2	.	.	13	TRBJ2-3	TGTGCCAGCAGCTCCTACAGGGTGGATACGCAGTATTTT	CASSSYRVDTQYF
TRBV11-3	.	TRBD1	15	TRBJ2-1	TGTGCCAGCAGCTTAGGGGGGACAGCAAACAATGAGCAGTTCTTC	CASSLGGTANNEQFF
TRBV6-5	few	.	16	TRBJ1-2	TGTGCCAGCAGATCCGGGACGGGGGGTCGAGGCTATGGCTACACCTTC	CASRSGTGGRGYGYTF
TRBV5-1	.	TRBD2	14	TRBJ2-7	TGCGCCAGCAGCTTGGGACCCAGCGGGAGGGAGCAGTACTTC	CASSLGPSGREQYF
TRBV2	.	.	14	TRBJ2-3	TGTGCCAGCAGTGAAAGTCAAGCCACAGATACGCAGTATTTT	CASSESQATDTQYF
TRBV5-6	.	.	15	TRBJ1-2	TGTGCCAGCAGCCTGGGGCAGGGAGTGGGCTATGGCTACACCTTC	CASSLGQGVGYGYTF